This TCR beta chain was sequenced during a study of T cells in tuberculosis. TCR-alpha and TCR-beta chains were sequenced unpaired. Here immunoSEQ multiplex PCR was the method, and the copy in TCRdb shows in-frame clones only, minus some. This table holds 85,000 to 100,000 clones, approximately 90% found once. This CDR3 has 15 residues. Per the germline V gene, CDR1 is SGHTA and CDR2 is FQGNSA. V lost 5 bases to trimming and J lost 2 bases; unmatched junction nucleotides: 2. After thawing and overnight rest, PBMC were stained with GMM-loaded CD1B tetramer, viability dye and anti-CD3 for sorting. The lipid loaded on the CD1B tetramers was C32 glucose monomycolate from Rhodococcus equi. Before cryopreservation, the sorted PBMC lost their CD14-expressing monocytes. Tetramer-negative cells, some 95,000 per donor, were also sorted.

The sequenced sample was CD1b-GMM tetramer-negative cells sorted from PBMCs. The rearrangement uses TRBV7-2 and TRBJ2-1, with 11 positions matching TRBD2. The clonotype comes from an adult woman with latent tuberculosis. CDR3 nucleotide sequence: TGTGCCAGCAGCCGTAGCGGGGGGGCCTACAATGAGCAGTTCTTC. It encodes CASSRSGGAYNEQFF.